These 15 T cell receptor beta chains were sequenced from one sample in a study of cytotoxic CD8 clonotypes in ibrutinib-treated CLL. Method: immunoSEQ multiplex PCR; TCRdb's copy keeps in-frame clones and lacks some. The sample consists of more than 150,000 clones, roughly 72% of them appearing once. Here the sequenced sample was PBMCs, taken after 24 months of ibrutinib treatment. The receptor set was obtained from a human donor with chronic lymphocytic leukemia.

This clone was counted once. The J gene is TRBJ2-7, the V gene TRBV4-3; D gene uncertain. The CDR3 is 14 residues long. Trimming took 0 bases from V and 7 from J, leaving 13 bases between them. The V gene's germline CDR1 is LGHNA and CDR2 YSLEER. CDR3 amino acids: CASSQDPAAWEQYF. CDR3 bases: TGCGCCAGCAGCCAAGACCCGGCCGCCTGGGAGCAGTACTTC.

In nucleotides, the CDR3 is TGTGCCAGCAGCTTAGCAGGTCAGGCAGGCACAGATACGCAGTATTTT. It specifies CASSLAGQAGTDTQYF. V and J are TRBV7-2 and TRBJ2-3; D not resolved. The CDR3 has 16 amino acids. Per the germline V gene, CDR1 is SGHTA and CDR2 is FQGNSA. The V gene lost 0 bases and the J gene lost 1 base, with 11 bases spanning the gap.

The rearrangement joins TRBV30 to TRBJ1-3; tentative D call: TRBD1 (6 bases). The CDR3 runs 15 residues. CDR1 and CDR2 from the germline V gene are GTSNPN and SVGIG (reference sequence). Between the trimmed V and J ends, which lost 2 bases and 0 bases, there was a span of 11 bases. Written as DNA, the CDR3 is TGTGCCTGGAGTACAGGGACGAGCTCTGGAAACACCATATATTTT. This codes for CAWSTGTSSGNTIYF.

This chain connects TRBV18 to TRBJ1-5; D is undetermined. Trimming took 4 bases from V and 1 from J, leaving 17 bases between them. This CDR3 is 17 amino acids long. Germline CDR1 and CDR2: KGHSH and LQKENI. CDR3 coding DNA: TGTGCCAGCTCACACTGGGATGCTTACAAAAGCAATCAGCCCCAGCATTTT. It codes for CASSHWDAYKSNQPQHF.

The chain joins TRBV19 to TRBJ1-5, with unresolved D. The germline gives CDR1 LNHDA, CDR2 SQIVND (reference sequence). V was pared by 1 base and J by 11 bases, with 15 bases between. The length of the CDR3 is 14 residues. CDR3 amino acids: CASSIGATNRAQHF. CDR3 DNA: TGTGCCAGTAGTATAGGGGCCACTAATAGGGCCCAGCATTTT.

The rearrangement links TRBV2 to TRBJ2-7; TRBD2 matches at 10 bases. J was trimmed by 2 bases and V by 3 bases; bases with no gene match: 7. The CDR3 length is 16 residues. Per the germline V gene, CDR1 is SNHLY and CDR2 is FYNNEI. The CDR3 here is CASSELAGAKTYEQYF. Written as DNA, the CDR3 is TGTGCCAGCAGTGAGCTAGCGGGAGCAAAGACCTACGAGCAGTACTTC.

This chain connects TRBV15 to TRBJ2-6; a weak D match, TRBD1 (5 bases). Germline lookup yields CDR1 LNHNV and CDR2 YYDKDF (reference sequence). This CDR3 has 17 amino acids. Trimming removed 8 bases at V and 0 bases at J, with 17 bases between. The CDR3: CATLYRAGRSGANVLTF. CDR3 nucleotides: TGTGCCACCCTCTATAGAGCAGGGCGCTCTGGGGCCAACGTCCTGACTTTC.

The CDR3 DNA reads as TGCGCCAGCCAAATGGACAGAGCCTACGAGCAGTACTTC. Residues: CASQMDRAYEQYF. The V call is TRBV5-1, the J call TRBJ2-7; tentatively, D is TRBD1 (6 bases). CDR3 length: 13 residues. V dropped 7 bases and J dropped 2 bases, with 13 bases sitting between them. Germline assignment: CDR1 SGHRS and CDR2 YFSETQ.

The CDR3 spells CASSLLGGGTDTQYF. The CDR3 DNA follows: TGTGCCAGCAGCTTATTGGGCGGGGGCACAGATACGCAGTATTTT. This chain connects TRBV11-2 to TRBJ2-3; D is perhaps TRBD2 (6 bases). The V end was cut by 2 bases, the J end by 1 base, with 10 bases between. The germline V gene has CDR1 SGHAT and CDR2 FQNNGV. This CDR3 region has 15 residues. The variable domain in full, with the rest retrieved from reference TRBV11-2 and TRBJ2-3, is EAGVAQSPRYKIIEKRQSVAFWCNPISGHATLYWYQQILGQGPKLLIQFQNNGVVDDSQLPKDRFSAERLKGVDSTLKIQPAKLEDSAVYLCASSLLGGGTDTQYFGPGTRLTVL.

This CDR3 is CASSSGPLSEQYF. The CDR3 DNA sequence: TGTGCCAGCAGCTCAGGTCCTCTTTCCGAGCAGTACTTC. This chain links TRBV7-2 with TRBJ2-7; D not resolved. This CDR3 comprises 13 residues. Trimming left V 4 bases short and J 6 bases short, with 13 bases between. Per germline, CDR1 SGHTA and CDR2 FQGNSA.

The chain combines TRBV18 with TRBJ2-4, with 7 nucleotides matching TRBD2. The CDR3 extends over 16 amino acids. In germline, CDR1 is KGHSH, CDR2 LQKENI. The J segment lost 9 bases and the V segment lost 4 bases, leaving 15 bases of the junction unmatched. CDR3 sequence: CASSRGTTRGPVIQYF. In DNA, the CDR3 is TGTGCCAGCTCACGTGGGACTACCCGGGGACCTGTCATTCAGTACTTC. Combining the CDR3 with reference TRBV18 and TRBJ2-4 gives the whole variable domain NAGVMQNPRHLVRRRGQEARLRCSPMKGHSHVYWYRQLPEEGLKFMVYLQKENIIDESGMPKERFSAEFPKEGPSILRIQQVVRGDSAAYFCASSRGTTRGPVIQYFGAGTRLSVL.

This clone was detected once. The V gene is TRBV27, the J gene TRBJ2-3, with a weak D call TRBD2 (6 bases). V was shortened by 4 bases and J by 1 base, with 12 bases between the two germline ends. Looked up from germline, CDR1 is MNHEY and CDR2 is SMNVEV (reference sequence). There are 15 residues in the CDR3. CDR3 coding DNA: TGTGCCAGCAGTTCCCCGGGAGACCGCACAGATACGCAGTATTTT. It is translated as CASSSPGDRTDTQYF.

V gene TRBV29-1 combines with J gene TRBJ1-1; the D is unclear. Germline V gene data show CDR1 as SQVTM and CDR2 as ANQGSEA. V lost 0 bases and J 1 base, leaving 15 bases between the germline ends. There are 16 residues in the CDR3. This chain's CDR3 is CSVEDLSRHKNTEAFF. CDR3 nucleotide sequence: TGCAGCGTTGAAGATTTAAGTAGACATAAGAACACTGAAGCTTTCTTT.

This clone was counted between two and nine times. This chain uses TRBV27 with TRBJ2-2; 8 bases are shared with TRBD2. CDR1 is MNHEY, CDR2 SMNVEV, per germline (reference sequence). J gave up 2 bases and V 5 bases, and 7 bases lay outside the gene matches. This CDR3 is built from 16 residues. CDR3 in amino acids: CASSELSGGNTGELFF. The CDR3 DNA reads TGTGCCAGCAGTGAATTGAGCGGGGGAAACACCGGGGAGCTGTTTTTT.

This clone was recorded a few times. The chain uses TRBV4-2 and TRBJ2-3; no definite D call. CDR3 size: 15 residues. V lost 0 bases and J 3 bases, leaving 10 bases between the germline ends. Germline CDR1 is LGHNA and CDR2 is YNFKEQ. CDR3 bases: TGTGCCAGCAGCCAAGACAACCTTTCGACAGATACGCAGTATTTT. Protein product: CASSQDNLSTDTQYF.